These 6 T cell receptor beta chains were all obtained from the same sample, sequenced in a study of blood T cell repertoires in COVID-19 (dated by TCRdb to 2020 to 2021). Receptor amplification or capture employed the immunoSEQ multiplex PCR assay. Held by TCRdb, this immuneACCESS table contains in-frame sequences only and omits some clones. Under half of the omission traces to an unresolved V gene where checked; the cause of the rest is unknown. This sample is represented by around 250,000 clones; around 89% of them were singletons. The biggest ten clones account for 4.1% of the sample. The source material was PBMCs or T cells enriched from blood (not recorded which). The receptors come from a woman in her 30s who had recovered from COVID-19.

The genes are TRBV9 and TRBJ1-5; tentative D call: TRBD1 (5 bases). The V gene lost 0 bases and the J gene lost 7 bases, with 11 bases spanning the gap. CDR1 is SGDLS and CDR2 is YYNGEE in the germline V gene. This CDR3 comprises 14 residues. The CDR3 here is CASSVEGAGQPQHF. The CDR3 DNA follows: TGTGCCAGCAGCGTAGAAGGGGCCGGGCAGCCCCAGCATTTT.

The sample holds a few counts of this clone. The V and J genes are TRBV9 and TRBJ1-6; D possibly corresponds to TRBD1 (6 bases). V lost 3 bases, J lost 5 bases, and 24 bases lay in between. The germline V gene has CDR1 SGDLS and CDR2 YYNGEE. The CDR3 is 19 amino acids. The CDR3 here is CASSEGGGGVWTDNSPLHF. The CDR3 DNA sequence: TGTGCCAGCAGCGAGGGAGGCGGGGGTGTGTGGACAGATAATTCACCCCTCCACTTT.

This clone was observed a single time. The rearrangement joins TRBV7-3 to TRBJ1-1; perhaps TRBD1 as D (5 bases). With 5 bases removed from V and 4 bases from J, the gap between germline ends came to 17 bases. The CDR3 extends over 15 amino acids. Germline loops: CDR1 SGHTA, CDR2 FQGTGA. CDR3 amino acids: CASSPGGIGGTEAFF. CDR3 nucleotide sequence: TGTGCCAGCAGCCCCGGAGGGATTGGGGGCACTGAAGCTTTCTTT.

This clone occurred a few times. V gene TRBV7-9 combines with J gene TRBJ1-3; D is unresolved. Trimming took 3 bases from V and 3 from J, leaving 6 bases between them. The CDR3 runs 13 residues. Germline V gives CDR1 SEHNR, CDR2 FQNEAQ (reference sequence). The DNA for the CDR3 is TGTGCCAGCAGCTTTAATAGTGGAAACACCATATATTTT. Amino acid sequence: CASSFNSGNTIYF.

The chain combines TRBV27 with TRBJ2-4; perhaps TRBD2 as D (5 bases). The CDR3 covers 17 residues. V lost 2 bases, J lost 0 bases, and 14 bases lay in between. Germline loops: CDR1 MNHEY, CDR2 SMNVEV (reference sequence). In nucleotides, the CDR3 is TGTGCCAGCAGTTTAAATGGGTGGGCGGGAGCCAAAAACATTCAGTACTTC. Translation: CASSLNGWAGAKNIQYF.

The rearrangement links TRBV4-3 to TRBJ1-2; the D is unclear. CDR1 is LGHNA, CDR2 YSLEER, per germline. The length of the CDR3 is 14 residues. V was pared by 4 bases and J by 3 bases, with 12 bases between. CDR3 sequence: CASSPRSTHYGYTF. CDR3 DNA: TGCGCCAGCAGCCCCCGAAGCACCCACTATGGCTACACCTTC.